The clone carrying this T cell receptor beta chain was detected many times. Its target is not known. This entry comes from a study of T cells in Graves' hyperthyroidism and ophthalmopathy. Overall study results and limits: Stable hyperthyroidism was told apart from ophthalmopathy by a model built on 13 V-J features. Appearing also in blood were most of the thyroid clonotypes expanded above 0.001.

The study included ophthalmopathy patients with Clinical Activity Score at least 3, NOSPECS grade at least 4 and duration under 3 months. Based on clinical symptoms, serum thyroxine and TRAb, thyroid ultrasound and orbital computed tomography, diagnoses were reached. Looked up from germline, CDR1 is LGHNT and CDR2 is FRNRAP. Trimming cost V 0 bases and J 0 bases, with 15 bases left between them. The CDR3 has 17 amino acids. RNA transcripts provided the source from which TCR beta CDR3 regions were amplified. HTBI primers drove first-round RT-PCR of the TCR CDR3. Via MiXCR, TCRdb re-called the multiplex PCR reads, giving one row per CDR3 protein. The sample contains nearly 600,000 distinct CDR3 sequences, 14% of which appear only once.

The sequencing sample was made of blood. The origin of this receptor is a woman between 18 and 30 years old with Graves' ophthalmopathy. V and J are TRBV12-5 and TRBJ2-7; a possible D gene is TRBD1 (5 bases). Here the CDR3 DNA reads TGTGCTAGTGGTTTGGTACTTTGGACACGGTCCTCCTACGAGCAGTACTTC. Translating gives CASGLVLWTRSSYEQYF.